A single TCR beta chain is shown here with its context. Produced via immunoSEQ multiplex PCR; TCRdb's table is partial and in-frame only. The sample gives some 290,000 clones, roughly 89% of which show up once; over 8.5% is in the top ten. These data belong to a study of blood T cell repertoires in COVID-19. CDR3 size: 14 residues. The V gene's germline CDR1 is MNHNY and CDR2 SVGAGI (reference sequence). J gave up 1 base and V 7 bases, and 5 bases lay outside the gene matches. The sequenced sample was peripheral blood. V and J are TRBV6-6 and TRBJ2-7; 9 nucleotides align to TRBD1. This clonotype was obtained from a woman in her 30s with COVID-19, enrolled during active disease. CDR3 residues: CASNTGQGSYEQYF. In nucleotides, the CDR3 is TGTGCCAGCAATACGGGACAGGGATCCTACGAGCAGTACTTC.